This TCR beta chain was recovered during a study of blood T cell repertoires in COVID-19. Across the study: Donors in the United States, Italy and Spain gave samples during acute or convalescent COVID-19. PBMCs, B-cell-depleted T cells, or T cells provided the cDNA or gDNA that made up the material.

In the authors' workflow: Estimation of nucleated cell counts was performed using reference gene primer amplification. The protocol was immunoSEQ multiplex PCR, while the TCRdb copy is restricted to in-frame clones and leaves out a portion. V and J calls plus clone size are reproduced from that table; the DNA served to infer D and trimming. The sample shows under 300,000 clones, 81% of them seen only once. The CDR3 consists of 15 residues. The V gene's germline CDR1 is MNHEY and CDR2 SMNVEV (reference sequence). The junction had 7 bases not matched to a gene; V was cut back by 4 bases and J by 1 base.

Sequencing was performed on peripheral blood. The chain uses TRBV27 and TRBJ2-7, with 7 bases aligning to TRBD2. This receptor was obtained from a woman aged 60 to 75 with active or convalescent COVID-19. The CDR3 spells CASSSASSGSYEQYF. DNA of the CDR3: TGTGCCAGCAGTTCAGCCTCTAGCGGATCCTACGAGCAGTACTTC.